These 9 T cell receptor beta chains were all obtained from the same sample, sequenced in a study of Graves' ophthalmopathy and Graves' hyperthyroidism. RNA transcripts provided the template for amplifying TCR beta CDR3 regions. RT-PCR was first run with HTBI primers, then multiplex PCR in a second round. MiXCR, applied by TCRdb to the multiplex PCR reads, yields one record per CDR3 protein. The sample shows 300,000 to 400,000 distinct CDR3 sequences, around a sixth of them seen only once. Sequenced input: peripheral blood. Every receptor here comes from an adult man with Graves' ophthalmopathy.

This rearrangement joins TRBV20-1 to TRBJ1-6; 7 nucleotides match TRBD1. There are 14 residues in the CDR3. V trimming: 6 bases; J trimming: 9 bases; junction bases outside the gene matches: 11. Germline loops: CDR1 DFQATT, CDR2 SNEGSKA (reference sequence). CDR3 amino acids: CSAIQGLSGSPLHF. CDR3 bases: TGCAGTGCAATACAGGGGCTAAGTGGTTCACCCCTCCACTTT.

This sequence joins TRBV6-2 or TRBV6-3 and TRBJ1-5, with a possible D match to TRBD1 (6 bases). In germline, CDR1 is MNHEY, CDR2 SVGEGT. V was clipped by 6 bases and J by 0 bases, with 21 bases between them. The length of the CDR3 is 18 residues. In DNA form, the CDR3 reads TGTGCCAGCAGCCTAGCTGTCTTAGGACAGAATAGCAATCAGCCCCAGCATTTT. It encodes CASSLAVLGQNSNQPQHF.

This clonotype was detected many times. This rearrangement joins TRBV6-2 or TRBV6-3 to TRBJ2-7; TRBD2 aligns across 8 bases. Germline V gives CDR1 MNHEY, CDR2 SVGEGT. The CDR3 sequence is 17 residues long. V lost 4 bases and J lost 1; bases outside the gene matches: 12. CDR3 sequence reads: CASSSQRSGRLSYEQYF. The CDR3 DNA follows: TGTGCCAGCAGTTCCCAAAGGAGCGGGAGACTTTCCTACGAGCAGTACTTC.

This clonotype appeared many times. This chain connects TRBV7-9 to TRBJ1-1; D gene uncertain. Germline V lookup: CDR1 SEHNR, CDR2 FQNEAQ (reference sequence). V was cut by 4 bases and J by 0 bases, with 12 bases left in between. This CDR3 has 15 amino acids. CDR3 nucleotides: TGTGCCAGCAGCTCGGCCAGAGGCGTGAACACTGAAGCTTTCTTT. Protein sequence: CASSSARGVNTEAFF.

This clonotype was counted ten times or more. The gene calls are TRBV20-1 and TRBJ1-6, with D uncertain. Germline V gene sequence: CDR1 DFQATT, CDR2 SNEGSKA (reference sequence). Trimming removed 6 bases from V and 8 bases from J, with 14 bases in between. The CDR3 runs 13 residues. The CDR3 DNA is TGCAGTGCGGGCCCGAAGGTTGATTCACCCCTCCACTTT. It is translated as CSAGPKVDSPLHF.

This clonotype has a count of ten or more. The rearrangement joins TRBV20-1 to TRBJ1-6; unclear D gene. This CDR3 comprises 15 residues. The germline CDR1 and CDR2 sequences are DFQATT and SNEGSKA (reference sequence). V was clipped by 2 bases and J by 3 bases, with 11 bases between them. The CDR3 here is CSARLGGNYNSPLHF. CDR3 in DNA: TGCAGTGCTAGACTGGGAGGGAACTATAATTCACCCCTCCACTTT.

In its sample, this clonotype was seen a few times. The germline gene is not matched at one end of the junction; a read error may be the cause. The rearrangement links TRBV7-2 to TRBJ2-7; 8 positions agree with TRBD2. The CDR3 totals 15 residues. Per germline, CDR1 SGHTA and CDR2 FQGNSA. CDR3 sequence: CVSSWASGGSYEQYF. The CDR3 DNA sequence: TGTGTCAGCAGCTGGGCGAGCGGGGGATCCTACGAGCAGTACTTC. Full variable domain (remainder filled in from reference TRBV7-2 and TRBJ2-7): GAGVSQSPSNKVTEKGKDVELRCDPISGHTALYWYRQSLGQGLEFLIYFQGNSAPDKSGLPSDRFSAERTGGSVSTLTIQRTQQEDSAVYLCVSSWASGGSYEQYFGPGTRLTVT.

This clonotype was seen ten or more times. The genes are TRBV30 and TRBJ2-2; TRBD1 matches 7 bases. Trimming cost V 2 bases and J 4 bases; bases outside gene matches: 4. Germline V gives CDR1 GTSNPN, CDR2 SVGIG (reference sequence). The CDR3 is made up of 14 amino acids. The CDR3 is CAWSRGQRTGELFF. The DNA of the CDR3 is TGTGCCTGGAGTCGGGGACAGCGCACCGGGGAGCTGTTTTTT.

J is TRBJ2-2 and V is TRBV6-1; 7 bases are shared with TRBD1. The J segment lost 7 bases and the V segment lost 8 bases, leaving 7 bases of the junction unmatched. CDR3 length equals 13 residues. Germline V gene sequence: CDR1 MNHNS, CDR2 SASEGT. The CDR3 loop reads CASLRGRGGELFF. In DNA, the CDR3 is TGTGCCAGCTTGAGGGGGCGCGGCGGGGAGCTGTTTTTT.